This is a list of T cell receptor beta chains from one sample in a study of Ad26.COV2.S vaccination and SARS-CoV-2 variants. The protocol was immunoSEQ multiplex PCR, while the TCRdb copy is restricted to in-frame clones and leaves out a portion. The profile shows about 480,000 clones, around nine tenths of them singletons. The sequenced sample was peripheral blood, obtained in a trial of Ad26.COV2.S vaccine versus placebo. The receptors here all came from a person between 18 and 60 years old who received the Ad26.COV2.S COVID-19 vaccine or a placebo. The CDR3 runs from the conserved cysteine through the conserved F or W. The order of the fields is D gene, V gene, clone size, J gene, CDR3 DNA, CDR3 protein. The D gene is left open where the match is weak. Clone size is shown for a subset of rows, as once, few, many or a class of expanded clone.

D: NA; V: TRBV27; size: NA; J: TRBJ2-7; DNA: TGTGCCAGCAGTTCCTCGGTGGGGGGCACCTACGAGCAGTACTTC; CDR3: CASSSSVGGTYEQYF
D: TRBD1; V: TRBV7-2; size: NA; J: TRBJ2-7; DNA: TGTGCCAGCAGCTTACGGGACAGGGGTCTTGGAGAGCAGTACTTC; CDR3: CASSLRDRGLGEQYF
D: NA; V: TRBV7-2; size: few; J: TRBJ1-2; DNA: TGTGCCAGCAGCTTAGCCCCAGGGGCCACCAACTATGGCTACACCTTC; CDR3: CASSLAPGATNYGYTF
D: TRBD1; V: TRBV7-8; size: NA; J: TRBJ1-2; DNA: TGTGCCAGCAGCTCCCGGGACAGTAACTATGGCTACACCTTC; CDR3: CASSSRDSNYGYTF
D: NA; V: TRBV9; size: NA; J: TRBJ1-1; DNA: TGTGCCAGCAGCGTAGGTGGGACTGAAGCTTTCTTT; CDR3: CASSVGGTEAFF
D: NA; V: TRBV5-1; size: NA; J: TRBJ2-7; DNA: TGCGCCAGCAGCTTGGAACTAGCTCCGATCGAGCAGTACTTC; CDR3: CASSLELAPIEQYF
D: TRBD2; V: TRBV7-2; size: NA; J: TRBJ2-7; DNA: TGTGCCAGCAGCATAAGGGGCCCTAGCGGGAGCCGAGTCTCCTACGAGCAGTACTTC; CDR3: CASSIRGPSGSRVSYEQYF
D: NA; V: TRBV19; size: NA; J: TRBJ1-2; DNA: TGTGCCAGTAACGGACAGTCCCGAGGGATCTATGGCTACACCTTC; CDR3: CASNGQSRGIYGYTF
D: TRBD1; V: TRBV5-1; size: NA; J: TRBJ1-4; DNA: TGCGCCAGCAGCCGGACAGGGGCTAATGAAAAACTGTTTTTT; CDR3: CASSRTGANEKLFF
D: TRBD1; V: TRBV4-2; size: NA; J: TRBJ1-1; DNA: TGTGCCAGCAGCCCGGTTCCGGGACAGAAGAACACTGAAGCTTTCTTT; CDR3: CASSPVPGQKNTEAFF
D: TRBD2; V: TRBV3-1/TRBV3-2; size: NA; J: TRBJ2-7; DNA: TGTGCCAGCAGCCAGTATACTAGCGGGCCTACCTACGAGCAGTACTTC; CDR3: CASSQYTSGPTYEQYF
D: TRBD2; V: TRBV4-2; size: once; J: TRBJ2-3; DNA: TGTGCCAGCAGCCAAGATGGGGGAGGGAGGGCAGCAGATACGCAGTATTTT; CDR3: CASSQDGGGRAADTQYF
D: TRBD2; V: TRBV7-2; size: NA; J: TRBJ2-7; DNA: TGTGCCAGCAGCGCTAGCGGGGGAGACGAGCAGTACTTC; CDR3: CASSASGGDEQYF
D: TRBD2; V: TRBV28; size: NA; J: TRBJ2-3; DNA: TGTGCCAGCAGTTTGGGCCCCTTAGCGGGAACATACACAGATACGCAGTATTTT; CDR3: CASSLGPLAGTYTDTQYF
D: NA; V: TRBV5-1; size: NA; J: TRBJ2-5; DNA: TGCGCCAGCAGCTTGGTAGGGGCTGGAGAGACCCAGTACTTC; CDR3: CASSLVGAGETQYF
D: TRBD2; V: TRBV5-8; size: once; J: TRBJ2-3; DNA: TGTGCCAGCAGCTTCGGAGCGGGAGCATATACGCAGTATTTT; CDR3: CASSFGAGAYTQYF
D: TRBD1; V: TRBV29-1; size: NA; J: TRBJ1-2; DNA: TGCAGCGTTGATCCCGGGACAGCCTATGGCTACACCTTC; CDR3: CSVDPGTAYGYTF
D: TRBD1; V: TRBV11-2; size: NA; J: TRBJ1-6; DNA: TGTGCCAGCAGCCTGACTCCGGGACAGGGGGCGCGAGACTCACCCCTCCACTTT; CDR3: CASSLTPGQGARDSPLHF
D: TRBD2; V: TRBV5-6; size: NA; J: TRBJ2-1; DNA: TGTGCCAGCAGCCCGGCGGGGGTCCGCTCCTACAATGAGCAGTTCTTC; CDR3: CASSPAGVRSYNEQFF
D: TRBD1; V: TRBV24-1; size: NA; J: TRBJ2-2; DNA: TGTGCCACCAGTGCCCTCGACAGGGGCGGAACCGGGGAGCTGTTTTTT; CDR3: CATSALDRGGTGELFF
D: NA; V: TRBV4-3; size: NA; J: TRBJ1-2; DNA: TGCGCCAGCAGCCAGTATCGGGGTTCGGTCTATGGCTACACCTTC; CDR3: CASSQYRGSVYGYTF
D: NA; V: TRBV5-1; size: once; J: TRBJ2-3; DNA: TGCGCCAGCAGTCGGGACTTCACAGATACGCAGTATTTT; CDR3: CASSRDFTDTQYF
D: TRBD1; V: TRBV30; size: many; J: TRBJ1-2; DNA: TGTGCCTGGCACCGGGACAGGCCCTATGGCTACACCTTC; CDR3: CAWHRDRPYGYTF
D: TRBD1; V: TRBV7-3; size: once; J: TRBJ2-3; DNA: TGTGCCAGCAGCTTAGTGGGACAGGGAGATACGCAGTATTTT; CDR3: CASSLVGQGDTQYF
D: NA; V: TRBV27; size: NA; J: TRBJ2-7; DNA: TGTGCCAGCAGTTTAAAGTCTTTTGGCGAGCAGTACTTC; CDR3: CASSLKSFGEQYF
D: TRBD2; V: TRBV6-1; size: NA; J: TRBJ2-3; DNA: TGTGCCAGCAGTGAAGCCCACCAAGCGGGAGTGGATGCAGATACGCAGTATTTT; CDR3: CASSEAHQAGVDADTQYF
D: NA; V: TRBV9; size: NA; J: TRBJ1-5; DNA: TGTGCCAGCAGTCGAACAGAGAATCAGCCCCAGCATTTT; CDR3: CASSRTENQPQHF
D: NA; V: TRBV30; size: once; J: TRBJ1-3; DNA: TGTGCCTGGCGTGAGGACACCTCTGGAAACACCATATATTTT; CDR3: CAWREDTSGNTIYF
D: NA; V: TRBV6-5; size: once; J: TRBJ1-3; DNA: TGTGCCAGCACCCCCTCGTTAGGGGTCGGAAACACCATATATTTT; CDR3: CASTPSLGVGNTIYF
D: NA; V: TRBV28; size: NA; J: TRBJ2-1; DNA: TGTGCCAGCAGGCCAGAACGGGAGTGGGGCTACAATGAGCAGTTCTTC; CDR3: CASRPEREWGYNEQFF
D: TRBD2; V: TRBV20-1; size: NA; J: TRBJ2-1; DNA: TGCAGTGCTAGTGTGCTAGCGGGATCCCGGGGTGAGCAGTTCTTC; CDR3: CSASVLAGSRGEQFF
D: NA; V: TRBV5-1; size: NA; J: TRBJ2-1; DNA: TGCGCCAGCAGCCTCGTGGCGGGAAATGGCTACAATGAGCAGTTCTTC; CDR3: CASSLVAGNGYNEQFF
D: NA; V: TRBV28; size: NA; J: TRBJ1-4; DNA: TGTGCCAGCAGTTCGCCCGGACAGACAACTAATGAAAAACTGTTTTTT; CDR3: CASSSPGQTTNEKLFF
D: TRBD2; V: TRBV6-2/TRBV6-3; size: once; J: TRBJ2-5; DNA: TGTGCCAGCAGTTCCATAACTAGCGGGAGGGCCGGGGAGACCCAGTACTTC; CDR3: CASSSITSGRAGETQYF
D: TRBD2; V: TRBV28; size: NA; J: TRBJ2-5; DNA: TGTGCCAGCAGTCGCGCGGGAGGCACCCAAGAGACCCAGTACTTC; CDR3: CASSRAGGTQETQYF
D: NA; V: TRBV23-1; size: NA; J: TRBJ1-5; DNA: TGCGCCAGCTGCGGGACGCCGCTTTATAGCAATCAGCCCCAGCATTTT; CDR3: CASCGTPLYSNQPQHF
D: NA; V: TRBV18; size: NA; J: TRBJ2-1; DNA: TGTGCCAGCTCACCAGGCAGCCGAAATGAGCAGTTCTTC; CDR3: CASSPGSRNEQFF
D: NA; V: TRBV7-2; size: once; J: TRBJ2-1; DNA: TGTGCCAGCAGCTTCGGCGGGCCCTCGAGCGAGCAGTTCTTC; CDR3: CASSFGGPSSEQFF
D: TRBD1; V: TRBV7-9; size: NA; J: TRBJ1-6; DNA: TGTGCCAGCAAGAGGGACAGCCGGATTAATTCACCCCTCCACTTT; CDR3: CASKRDSRINSPLHF
D: NA; V: TRBV7-9; size: NA; J: TRBJ1-1; DNA: TGTGCCAGCAGCCGCGATTCTGCTGAAGCTTTCTTT; CDR3: CASSRDSAEAFF
D: TRBD1; V: TRBV28; size: NA; J: TRBJ2-7; DNA: TGTGCCAGCAGTCCTGGACAGGGGGCGACTGAGCAGTACTTC; CDR3: CASSPGQGATEQYF
D: NA; V: TRBV11-2; size: NA; J: TRBJ2-1; DNA: TGTGCCAGCAGCTTTGACCCCTCCTACAATGAGCAGTTCTTC; CDR3: CASSFDPSYNEQFF
D: NA; V: TRBV28; size: NA; J: TRBJ2-3; DNA: TGTGCCAGCCGCGGCCACCTTGGGGATACGCAGTATTTT; CDR3: CASRGHLGDTQYF
D: NA; V: TRBV28; size: NA; J: TRBJ2-4; DNA: TGTGCCAGCAGCCCCTACCCCTTAGCCAAAAACATTCAGTACTTC; CDR3: CASSPYPLAKNIQYF
D: NA; V: TRBV9; size: NA; J: TRBJ1-6; DNA: TGTGCCAGCAGCGTAGGGCCCCAACTAATTTCACCCCTCCACTTT; CDR3: CASSVGPQLISPLHF
D: NA; V: TRBV5-3; size: NA; J: TRBJ1-5; DNA: TGTGCCAGAAGCAGCCGGGGGTGGGGTCAGCCCCAGCATTTT; CDR3: CARSSRGWGQPQHF
D: NA; V: TRBV6-5; size: NA; J: TRBJ2-7; DNA: TGTGCCAGCAGTTACGGACACTCCTACGAGCAGTACTTC; CDR3: CASSYGHSYEQYF
D: NA; V: TRBV19; size: NA; J: TRBJ1-3; DNA: TGTGCCAGCAGCCAACAGACCGGGACACCAAACACCATATATTTT; CDR3: CASSQQTGTPNTIYF
D: TRBD1; V: TRBV30; size: NA; J: TRBJ1-2; DNA: TGTGCCTGGAGTACCTTGACAGGGGCGCGGTTGGGCTACACCTTC; CDR3: CAWSTLTGARLGYTF
D: NA; V: TRBV7-9; size: NA; J: TRBJ2-7; DNA: TGTGCCAGCAGCTCCACCTCCTACGAGCAGTACTTC; CDR3: CASSSTSYEQYF
D: TRBD2; V: TRBV5-1; size: NA; J: TRBJ2-2; DNA: TGCGCCAGCAGACCCAATAGCGGGAGGCGGAACACCGGGGAGCTGTTTTTT; CDR3: CASRPNSGRRNTGELFF
D: TRBD2; V: TRBV28; size: once; J: TRBJ2-7; DNA: TGTGCCAGCAGTGCAGCGACTAGCGGGAGAGCCTACGAGCAGTACTTC; CDR3: CASSAATSGRAYEQYF
D: TRBD1; V: TRBV7-2; size: NA; J: TRBJ1-1; DNA: TGTGCCAGCAGCGCGTGGAGGACAGGGAGAACTGAAGCTTTCTTT; CDR3: CASSAWRTGRTEAFF
D: NA; V: TRBV5-1; size: NA; J: TRBJ2-2; DNA: TGCGCCAGCAGCTTGGGAGGCACCGGGGAGCTGTTTTTT; CDR3: CASSLGGTGELFF
D: NA; V: TRBV6-6; size: once; J: TRBJ2-3; DNA: TGTGCCAGCAGTTACAAGAACACAGATACGCAGTATTTT; CDR3: CASSYKNTDTQYF
D: TRBD1; V: TRBV28; size: NA; J: TRBJ1-2; DNA: TGTGCCAGCAGTCCCCAGCCGGGGACAGGGTCGAGGGGCTACACCTTC; CDR3: CASSPQPGTGSRGYTF
D: TRBD2; V: TRBV29-1; size: NA; J: TRBJ2-7; DNA: TGCAGCGTCTACTCGGGACTAGTAGGCGAGCAGTACTTC; CDR3: CSVYSGLVGEQYF
D: NA; V: TRBV2; size: NA; J: TRBJ2-3; DNA: TGTGCCAGCAGAGGGGGGAAGAATAGCCCTATTCGCACAGATACGCAGTATTTT; CDR3: CASRGGKNSPIRTDTQYF
D: NA; V: TRBV15; size: NA; J: TRBJ2-7; DNA: TGTGCCACCAGCAAGGGAGATATAAGCTCCTACGAGCAGTACTTC; CDR3: CATSKGDISSYEQYF
D: TRBD2; V: TRBV15; size: NA; J: TRBJ2-3; DNA: TGTGCCACCAGCAGAGAGCTAGCGGGCACAGATACGCAGTATTTT; CDR3: CATSRELAGTDTQYF